The 5 T cell receptor beta chains presented below share a single source sample, sequenced in a study of T-cell reconstitution after alpha-beta-depleted transplantation in children. Researchers prepared the TCRbeta library using unique molecular identifiers, the study reports. In TCRdb, the PCR reads were re-called with MiXCR into one record per CDR3 protein. The sample lists almost 600,000 distinct CDR3 sequences, roughly 30% seen once, with 36% in the top ten. The specimen comprised PBMCs, sampled before TCRalphabeta/CD19-depleted stem cell transplant. These receptors all come from a boy under three years old with Wiskott-Aldrich syndrome, due to receive a stem cell transplant.

This chain's CDR3 is CASSPSPGQFYEQYF. Written as DNA, the CDR3 is TGCGCCAGCAGCCCTAGCCCGGGACAGTTCTACGAGCAGTACTTC. J is TRBJ2-7 and V is TRBV5-1, with 7 bases matching TRBD1. The CDR3 has 15 amino acids. The trim removed 4 bases at V and 3 bases at J, leaving 10 bases unmatched. Germline V gene lookup returns CDR1 SGHRS and CDR2 YFSETQ.

This clonotype was counted a few times. The CDR3 loop is CASSLEAQETQYF. The CDR3 region has the DNA TGCGCCAGCAGCTTGGAGGCCCAAGAGACCCAGTACTTC. The J gene is TRBJ2-5, the V gene TRBV5-1, with unresolved D. The V end was cut by 0 bases, the J end by 1 base, with 4 bases between. The CDR3 runs to 13 residues. Germline lookup yields CDR1 SGHRS and CDR2 YFSETQ.

A remark on this clonotype: One junction end does not reproduce the germline sequence, and a read error may be involved. V gene TRBV2 combines with J gene TRBJ2-5; D is ambiguous. The CDR3 totals 11 residues. CDR1 is SNHLY and CDR2 is FYNNEI in the germline V gene. The CDR3, as DNA: TGTGCCAGCAGTGACGAGGAGACCCATTACTTC. This encodes CASSDEETHYF. The whole variable domain, remainder taken from reference TRBV2 and TRBJ2-5, is EPEVTQTPSHQVTQMGQEVILRCVPISNHLYFYWYRQILGQKVEFLVSFYNNEISEKSEIFDDQFSVERPDGSNFTLKIRSTKLEDSAMYFCASSDEETHYFGPGTRLLVL.

The chain couples TRBV11-2 to TRBJ1-2, with D possibly TRBD1 on 6 matching bases. CDR3 size: 14 residues. Germline V gene data show CDR1 as SGHAT and CDR2 as FQNNGV. Between the trimmed V and J ends, which lost 2 bases and 4 bases, there was a span of 11 bases. The CDR3 DNA reads TGTGCCAGCAGCTTACCTCGGACAGCCTATGGCTACACCTTC. It yields the protein CASSLPRTAYGYTF.

This clonotype was seen a few times. V is TRBV5-1 and J is TRBJ2-3; TRBD2 aligns across 7 bases. V shed 4 bases and J 8 bases; nucleotides not matched to a gene: 7. The CDR3 length is 13 residues. Looked up from germline, CDR1 is SGHRS and CDR2 is YFSETQ. The CDR3 region has the DNA TGCGCCAGCAGCGAGCGGGACTCCGTTACGCAGTATTTT. Residues: CASSERDSVTQYF.